Detailed here is one T cell receptor beta chain. This sample was taken from a study of control samples from healthy donors and cancer patients. This CDR3 is built from 14 residues. Germline V gene data show CDR1 as LGHNA and CDR2 as YSLEER. The J segment lost 6 bases and the V segment lost 3 bases, leaving 7 bases of the junction unmatched. Profiled with immunoSEQ multiplex PCR; TCRdb holds only in-frame clones, not every one. The sample includes fewer than 500,000 clones, approximately 90% of them seen just once. The specimen sequenced was PBMCs. The J gene is TRBJ1-1, the V gene TRBV4-3, with 7 bases identical to TRBD1. This receptor was taken from a middle-aged man with head and neck cancer. CDR3 amino acids: CASSHGRGKPEAFF. The CDR3 nucleotides are TGCGCCAGCAGCCACGGCAGGGGGAAACCTGAAGCTTTCTTT.